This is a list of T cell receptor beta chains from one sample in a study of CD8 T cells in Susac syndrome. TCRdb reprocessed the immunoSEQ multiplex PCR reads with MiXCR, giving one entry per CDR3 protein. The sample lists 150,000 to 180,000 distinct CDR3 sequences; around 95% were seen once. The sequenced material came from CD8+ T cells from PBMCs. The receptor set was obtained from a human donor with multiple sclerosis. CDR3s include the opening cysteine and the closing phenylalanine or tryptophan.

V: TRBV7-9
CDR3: CASSPPGEHEQYF

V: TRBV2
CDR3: CAIRDASYEQYF

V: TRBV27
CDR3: CASTLGGRPTDTQYF

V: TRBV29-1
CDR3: CSASGGSLLGYTF

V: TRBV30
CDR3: CAWRGGDSKTQYF

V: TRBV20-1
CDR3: CSARERSSPSSYNEQFF

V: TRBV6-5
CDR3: CASSSSRKSSYNSPLHF

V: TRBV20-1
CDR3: CSAEDRGSSYEQYF

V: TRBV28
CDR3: CASSRPGRSYEQYF

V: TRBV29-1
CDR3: CSVEGGAYGYTF

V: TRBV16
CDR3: CASSTGHRDYGYTF

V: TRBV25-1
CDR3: CASSGSGGIHEQYF

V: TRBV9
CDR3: CASSVGKGQPQHF

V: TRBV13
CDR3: CASSSSGGAYEQYF

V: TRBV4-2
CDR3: CASSQSQGSQETQYF

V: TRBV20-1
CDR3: CSAIPGTVESTDTQYF

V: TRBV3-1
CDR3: CASSQGELNVETQYF

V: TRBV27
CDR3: CASSAVPGGDTGELFF

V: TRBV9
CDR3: CASSVASRDRGLGYTF

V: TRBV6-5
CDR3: CASSPFQGGSGEQFF

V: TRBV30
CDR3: CAWGGQGANTEAFF

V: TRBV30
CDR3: CAWSGQGSSYEQYF

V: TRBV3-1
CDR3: CASSQPGEGTDTQYF

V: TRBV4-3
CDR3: CASSQSRSPSSYNEQFF

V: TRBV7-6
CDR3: CASSPRTGPAFEQYF

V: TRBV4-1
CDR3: CASSQVGGSGNTIYF

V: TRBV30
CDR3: CAFNTGAGYGYTF

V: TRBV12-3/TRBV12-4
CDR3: CASRRGPGDTEAFF

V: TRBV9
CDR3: CASSVGSSGSGYEQYF

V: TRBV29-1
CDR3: CSVGPMGGTYEQYF

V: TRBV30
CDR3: CAWSGVSSYEQYF

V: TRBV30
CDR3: CAWTTYEQYF

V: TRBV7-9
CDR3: CASSPPGPSPLHF

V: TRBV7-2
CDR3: CASSLGFPYEQYF

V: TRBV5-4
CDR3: CASKGGTNTEAFF

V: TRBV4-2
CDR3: CASSRDGESGELFF

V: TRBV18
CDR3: CASSPTGTTEAFF

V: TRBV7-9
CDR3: CASLSGTTTYGYTF

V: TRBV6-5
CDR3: CASGEVTETQYF

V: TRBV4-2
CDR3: CASSSPGTHNEQFF

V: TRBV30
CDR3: CACQDRYYNEQFF

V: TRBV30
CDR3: CAWSVDRRSNTGELFF

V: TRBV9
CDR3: CASSHGSGRGSYNEQFF

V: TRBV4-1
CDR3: CASSQDRRGVPNTGELFF

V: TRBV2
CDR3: CASSGGLVTSYEQYF

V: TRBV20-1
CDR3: CSARQVGKWNQPQHF

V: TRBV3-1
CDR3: CASSQLRYGETQYF

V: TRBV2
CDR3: CASSEGTTDSNQPQHF

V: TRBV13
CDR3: CASSVARQYSGNTIYF

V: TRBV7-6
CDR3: CASSLGQGPEQYF

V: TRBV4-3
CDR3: CASRVIPGELFF

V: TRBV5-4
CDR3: CASSFQSWSNSPLHF